What follows are 11 T cell receptor beta chains derived from one specimen sequenced in a study of vaccination and CD4 T cells after COVID-19. Their cognate antigens are unknown. Sequencing of the DNA from cultured CD4+ T cells was carried out with the Oncomine TCR Beta short-read assay. One entry per CDR3 protein results from TCRdb running MiXCR on the PCR reads. The data contain 15,000 to 20,000 distinct CDR3 sequences, about half of them seen just once; the ten biggest clones take up approximately 16%. Regarding time point: late sampling 161 to 241 days after vaccination in a few convalescent patients. Treatment reported: roughly ten-day PBMC culture with coronavirus spike peptide pools or control peptides (ViraFEST assay). The source was CD4+ T cells from blood, cultured in vitro, collected about 7 months after SARS-CoV-2 vaccination. These receptors were obtained from a human donor who had recovered from COVID-19.

This clonotype counts as medium-sized. CDR3 loop: CASSSDPGRGAIYGYTF. CDR3 nucleotides: TGTGCCAGTAGTTCCGACCCAGGGAGAGGTGCTATATATGGCTACACCTTC. The gene calls are TRBV19 and TRBJ1-2; TRBD1 is a possible D gene (5 bases). Germline values: CDR1 LNHDA, CDR2 SQIVND (reference sequence). The CDR3 length is 17 residues. V lost 5 bases and J 5 bases, leaving 24 bases between the germline ends.

V usage is TRBV20-1 and J usage is TRBJ2-2, with 11 bases fitting TRBD2. With V trimmed by 6 bases and J by 2 bases, 5 bases remained unmatched. From germline, CDR1 is DFQATT and CDR2 SNEGSKA (reference sequence). There are 15 residues in the CDR3. CDR3 sequence (DNA): TGCAGTGCCCCAAGACTAGCGGGAAACACCGGGGAGCTGTTTTTT. Protein product: CSAPRLAGNTGELFF.

The chain links TRBV7-6 to TRBJ2-7; maybe TRBD1 (6 bases). V lost 6 bases and J lost 5, with 11 bases in between. CDR3 length: 12 residues. Germline V gene lookup returns CDR1 SGHVS and CDR2 FNYEAQ. The CDR3 region is CASSLYRDEQYF. CDR3 bases: TGTGCCAGCAGTTTATACAGGGACGAGCAGTACTTC.

This chain uses TRBV7-2 with TRBJ2-2; 8 bases are a match to TRBD2. V shed 6 bases, J shed 13 bases, and the junction held 16 bases outside the gene matches. Germline V gene sequence: CDR1 SGHTA, CDR2 FQGNSA. This CDR3 has 15 residues. CDR3 sequence (DNA): TGTGCCAGCAGTTTCGCTAGCGGGCCTCAAAAAGGGCTGTTTTTT. Its translation is CASSFASGPQKGLFF.

The chain recombines TRBV6-1 with TRBJ1-1; no clear D gene. V dropped 6 bases and J dropped 1 base, with 9 bases sitting between them. The CDR3 sequence is 13 residues long. CDR1 MNHNS and CDR2 SASEGT come from the germline V gene. CDR3 amino acids: CASRTDKNTEAFF. Here the CDR3 DNA reads TGTGCCAGCAGAACAGACAAGAACACTGAAGCTTTCTTT.

The rearrangement joins TRBV6-2 or TRBV6-3 to TRBJ2-5; no definite D call. The CDR3 consists of 14 residues. Germline-derived CDR1 and CDR2 are MNHEY and SVGEGT. V was shortened by 2 bases and J by 1 base, with 8 bases between the two germline ends. The CDR3 reads CASSYPRSQETQYF. As DNA, the CDR3 is TGTGCCAGCAGTTACCCCCGCAGCCAAGAGACCCAGTACTTC.

This clonotype was found a few times. This rearrangement joins TRBV7-9 to TRBJ2-5, with no clear D. Germline CDR1 SEHNR, CDR2 FQNEAQ (reference sequence). Trimming took 0 bases from V and 5 from J, leaving 10 bases between them. The CDR3 runs 14 residues. The CDR3 coding sequence is TGTGCCAGCAGCTTAGCGCGACTGCCGGAGACCCAGTACTTC. Amino acids: CASSLARLPETQYF.

This clonotype appeared a few times. The rearrangement links TRBV19 to TRBJ1-2; D not certain. V shed 6 bases and J shed 0 bases, with 8 bases lying between them. Germline CDR1 reads LNHDA; CDR2 reads SQIVND (reference sequence). This CDR3 has 13 residues. The CDR3 here is CASRLIPNYGYTF. CDR3 DNA: TGTGCCAGTAGGTTGATCCCTAACTATGGCTACACCTTC.

This clonotype appeared a single time. This chain links TRBV6-1 with TRBJ1-1; D not resolved. Germline loops: CDR1 MNHNS, CDR2 SASEGT. Deletions cut 3 bases from V and 4 bases from J, with 9 bases between. The CDR3 loop spans 13 amino acids. The CDR3: CASSDHEGTEAFF. In DNA form, the CDR3 reads TGTGCCAGCAGTGACCACGAGGGCACTGAAGCTTTCTTT.

This sequence joins TRBV7-2 and TRBJ2-5; TRBD2 agrees at 11 bases. V lost 3 bases to trimming and J lost 3 bases; unmatched junction nucleotides: 6. The germline CDR1 and CDR2 sequences are SGHTA and FQGNSA. The CDR3 contains 16 residues. This CDR3 reads CASSFSSGRPEETQYF. The CDR3 region has the DNA TGTGCCAGCAGCTTTTCTAGCGGGAGGCCCGAAGAGACCCAGTACTTC.

This clonotype was detected a few times. The genes are TRBV15 and TRBJ2-5, with D perhaps given as TRBD1 or TRBD2 (6 bases each). Looked up from germline, CDR1 is LNHNV and CDR2 is YYDKDF (reference sequence). V lost 3 bases and J 5 bases, leaving 16 bases between the germline ends. The CDR3 is 15 amino acids. CDR3: CATSRASGAGETQYF. The CDR3 coding sequence is TGTGCCACCAGCAGGGCCTCGGGGGCCGGGGAGACCCAGTACTTC.